This T cell receptor (beta chain) derives from a study of glioma-infiltrating T cells after dendritic cell vaccination. Time point here: after dendritic cell vaccination, including at tumor progression/relapse. The method was immunoSEQ multiplex PCR; TCRdb's version includes in-frame clones alone and lacks a portion of them. There are over 80,000 clones in the sample; 75% to 90% occur only once, and less than 2.5% lies in the top ten. The sequence was collected from a human donor with glioblastoma. Sequencing used blood, obtained after dendritic cell vaccination.

CDR3 nucleotides: TGTGCCAGCAGTCGGAATGAGCAGTTCTTC. Its protein product is CASSRNEQFF. The V gene is TRBV6-1, the J gene TRBJ2-1; no definite D call. V was shortened by 5 bases and J by 7 bases, with 3 bases between the two germline ends. The CDR3 is 10 amino acids. Germline lookup yields CDR1 MNHNS and CDR2 SASEGT.